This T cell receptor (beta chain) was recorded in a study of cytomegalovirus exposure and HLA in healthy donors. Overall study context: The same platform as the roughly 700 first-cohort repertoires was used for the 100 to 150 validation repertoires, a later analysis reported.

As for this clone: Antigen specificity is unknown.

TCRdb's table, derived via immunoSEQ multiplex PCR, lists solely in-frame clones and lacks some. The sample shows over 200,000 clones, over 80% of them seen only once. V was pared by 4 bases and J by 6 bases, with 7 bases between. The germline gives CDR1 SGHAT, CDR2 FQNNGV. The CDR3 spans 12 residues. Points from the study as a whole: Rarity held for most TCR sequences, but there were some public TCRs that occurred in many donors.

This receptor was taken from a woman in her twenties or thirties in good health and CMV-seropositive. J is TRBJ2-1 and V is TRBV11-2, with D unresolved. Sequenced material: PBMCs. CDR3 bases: TGTGCCAGCAGCTCTCGTGGCAATGAGCAGTTCTTC. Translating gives CASSSRGNEQFF.